This TCR beta chain is from a study of identical twins. Regarding the study as a whole: Analyses of zero insertions could be partly confounded by invariant MAIT and iNKT cells. Where beta out-of-frame sequences were concerned, excess twin sharing was weaker.

About this clonotype: The antigen is undetermined.

Per the germline V gene, CDR1 is MNHEY and CDR2 is SMNVEV (reference sequence). V was pared by 0 bases and J by 4 bases, with 0 bases of the junction left unmatched. The length of the CDR3 is 14 residues. After template switching added a universal primer site, the resulting cDNA carried unique molecular identifiers. TCRdb reprocessed the 5' RACE reads via MiXCR and lists one record per CDR3 protein. The sample carries 400,000 or so distinct CDR3 sequences, 9% recorded once. Sequenced input: naive T cells sorted from blood. This receptor was identified in a woman in her forties or fifties in good health. V and J are TRBV27 and TRBJ2-5; 9 bases fit TRBD1. The CDR3 DNA is TGTGCCAGCAGTTTATCGGACAGGGGAGAGACCCAGTACTTC. It codes for CASSLSDRGETQYF.